This T cell receptor (beta chain) was recorded in a study of T cells expressing NK-cell markers. Comment on this clonotype: Its target is not known.

General study results and limits: What remained unclear was the HCMV specificity of expanded NKG2C+ T cell clones. The CD3+CD56-NKG2C+ fraction of several donors was likewise dominated by these clonotypes.

TCRdb re-called the 5' RACE reads and catalogs CDR3 proteins one per entry, DNA excluded. The listing records fewer than 7,500 distinct CDR3 sequences. From germline, CDR1 is SGHAT and CDR2 FQDESV (reference sequence). This CDR3 comprises 13 residues. Sequencing was carried out using blood T cells: a sorted CD56 or NKG2C T cell subset, CD4+ or CD8+ T cells, or bulk PBMC T cells (not recorded which). The V call is TRBV11-1, the J call TRBJ2-1; TCRdb's D call of TRBD1 is untestable without DNA. This receptor was taken from a man aged 18 to 29 in good health. CDR3 region: CASRGTGHNEQFF.